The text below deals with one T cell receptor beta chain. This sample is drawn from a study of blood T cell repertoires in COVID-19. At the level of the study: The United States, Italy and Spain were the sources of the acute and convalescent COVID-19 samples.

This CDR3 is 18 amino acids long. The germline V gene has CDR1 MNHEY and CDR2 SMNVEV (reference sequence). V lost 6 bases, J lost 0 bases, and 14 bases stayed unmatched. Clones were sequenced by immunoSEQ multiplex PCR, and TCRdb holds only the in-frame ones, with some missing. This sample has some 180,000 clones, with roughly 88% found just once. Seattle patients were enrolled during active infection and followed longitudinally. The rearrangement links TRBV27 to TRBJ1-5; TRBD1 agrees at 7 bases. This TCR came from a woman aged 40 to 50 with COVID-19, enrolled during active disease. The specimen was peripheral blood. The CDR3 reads CASSFRDSSRFSNQPQHF. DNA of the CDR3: TGTGCCAGCAGCTTTAGGGACAGTAGTAGATTTAGCAATCAGCCCCAGCATTTT.